This T cell receptor (beta chain) was captured in a study of graft-versus-host responses after intestinal transplantation. Germline CDR1 and CDR2: MGHRA and YSYEKL. Trimming shortened V by 0 bases and J by 2 bases, and 11 bases separated the two germline ends. The CDR3 loop spans 16 amino acids. Sequencing used immunoSEQ multiplex PCR; TCRdb keeps in-frame clones, though not all of them. Of fewer than 25,000 clones listed, almost 40% are singletons. The sample here was alloreactive CD4+ T cells from a mixed lymphocyte reaction culture, taken before intestinal transplant. Noted subset: CFSE-low proliferating T cells sorted from approximately six-day pre-transplant mixed lymphocyte reaction (GvH or HvG direction). The sequence was collected from a human patient who received an intestinal transplant. The V call is TRBV4-1, the J call TRBJ2-1; tentatively, D is TRBD1 (6 bases). CDR3 sequence reads: CASSQDRGNTYNEQFF. The CDR3 nucleotides read TGCGCCAGCAGCCAAGATAGGGGGAATACCTACAATGAGCAGTTCTTC.